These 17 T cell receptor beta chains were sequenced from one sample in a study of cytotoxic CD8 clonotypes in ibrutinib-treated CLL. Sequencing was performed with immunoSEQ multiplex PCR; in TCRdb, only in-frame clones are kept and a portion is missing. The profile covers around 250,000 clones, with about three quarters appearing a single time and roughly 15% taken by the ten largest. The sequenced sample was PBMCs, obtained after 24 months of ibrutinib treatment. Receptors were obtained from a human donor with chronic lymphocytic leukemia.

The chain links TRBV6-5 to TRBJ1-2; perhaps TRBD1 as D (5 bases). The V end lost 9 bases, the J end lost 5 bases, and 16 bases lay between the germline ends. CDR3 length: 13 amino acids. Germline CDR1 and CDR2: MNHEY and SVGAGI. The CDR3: CASRKGTDYGYTF. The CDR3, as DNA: TGTGCCAGTAGAAAAGGGACGGATTATGGCTACACCTTC.

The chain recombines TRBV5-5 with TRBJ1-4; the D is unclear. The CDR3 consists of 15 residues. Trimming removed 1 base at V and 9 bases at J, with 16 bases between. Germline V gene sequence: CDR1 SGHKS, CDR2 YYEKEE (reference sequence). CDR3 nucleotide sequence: TGTGCCAGCAGCTTGAACGCGTACAGCCGAAAAAAACTGTTTTTT. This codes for CASSLNAYSRKKLFF.

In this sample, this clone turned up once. Here the CDR3 DNA reads TGTGCCAGCAGTTTGAGGGGACTAGCATTCTACGAGCAGTACTTC. Encoded protein: CASSLRGLAFYEQYF. The chain is built from TRBV27 and TRBJ2-7; 9 bases agree with TRBD2. Losses at the gene ends were 3 bases for V and 3 bases for J; bases not matched to a gene: 6. Looked up from germline, CDR1 is MNHEY and CDR2 is SMNVEV (reference sequence). This CDR3 is built from 15 residues.

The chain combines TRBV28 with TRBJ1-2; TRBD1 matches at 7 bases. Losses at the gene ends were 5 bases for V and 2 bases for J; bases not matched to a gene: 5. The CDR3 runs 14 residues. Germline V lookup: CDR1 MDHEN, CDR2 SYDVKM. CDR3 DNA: TGTGCCAGCAGTACCGGGACAGACAACTATGGCTACACCTTC. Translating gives CASSTGTDNYGYTF.

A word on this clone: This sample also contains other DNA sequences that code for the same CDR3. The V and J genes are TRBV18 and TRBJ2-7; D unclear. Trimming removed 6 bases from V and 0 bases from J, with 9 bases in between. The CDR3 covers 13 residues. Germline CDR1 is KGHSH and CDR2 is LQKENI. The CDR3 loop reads CASSPGSSYEQYF. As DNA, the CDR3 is TGTGCCAGCTCCCCAGGTAGCTCCTACGAGCAGTACTTC.

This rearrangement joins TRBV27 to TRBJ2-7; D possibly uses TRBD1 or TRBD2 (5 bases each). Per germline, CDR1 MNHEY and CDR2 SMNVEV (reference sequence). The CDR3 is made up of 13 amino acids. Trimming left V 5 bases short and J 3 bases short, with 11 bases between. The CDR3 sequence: CASSRDGNYEQYF. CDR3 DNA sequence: TGTGCCAGCAGTAGGGACGGTAACTACGAGCAGTACTTC.

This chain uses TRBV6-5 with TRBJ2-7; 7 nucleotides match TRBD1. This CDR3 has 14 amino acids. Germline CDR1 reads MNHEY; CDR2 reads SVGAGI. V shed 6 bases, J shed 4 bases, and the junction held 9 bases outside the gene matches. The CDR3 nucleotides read TGTGCCAGCAGCTACCGGACAGGCCGGTACGAGCAGTACTTC. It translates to CASSYRTGRYEQYF.

The CDR3 DNA sequence: TGTGCCACCCGAGGCGGGGCCTACGAGCAGTACTTC. Translated: CATRGGAYEQYF. The chain employs TRBV27 and TRBJ2-7, with D possibly being TRBD2 (6 bases). From germline, CDR1 is MNHEY and CDR2 SMNVEV (reference sequence). Between the trimmed V and J ends, which lost 10 bases and 2 bases, there was a span of 12 bases. This CDR3 is 12 amino acids long.

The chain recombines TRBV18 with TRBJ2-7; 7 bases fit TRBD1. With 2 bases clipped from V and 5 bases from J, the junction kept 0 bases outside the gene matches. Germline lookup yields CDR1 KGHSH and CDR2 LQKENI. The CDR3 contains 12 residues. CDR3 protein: CASSPTGDEQYF. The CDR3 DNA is TGTGCCAGCTCACCAACAGGGGACGAGCAGTACTTC. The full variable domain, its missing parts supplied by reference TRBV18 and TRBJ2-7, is NAGVMQNPRHLVRRRGQEARLRCSPMKGHSHVYWYRQLPEEGLKFMVYLQKENIIDESGMPKERFSAEFPKEGPSILRIQQVVRGDSAAYFCASSPTGDEQYFGPGTRLTVT.

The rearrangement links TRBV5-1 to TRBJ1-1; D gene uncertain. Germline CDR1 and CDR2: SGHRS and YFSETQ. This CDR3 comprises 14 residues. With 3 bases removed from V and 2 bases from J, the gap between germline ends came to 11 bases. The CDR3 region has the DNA TGCGCCAGCAGCTGGAAGGGTGACAACACTGAAGCTTTCTTT. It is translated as CASSWKGDNTEAFF.

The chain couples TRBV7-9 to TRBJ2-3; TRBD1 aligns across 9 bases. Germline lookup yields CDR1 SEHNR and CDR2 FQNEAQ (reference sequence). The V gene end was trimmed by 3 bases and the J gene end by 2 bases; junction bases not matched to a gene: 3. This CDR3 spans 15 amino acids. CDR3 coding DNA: TGTGCCAGCAGCTTGGGGACAGGGTTCACAGATACGCAGTATTTT. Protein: CASSLGTGFTDTQYF.

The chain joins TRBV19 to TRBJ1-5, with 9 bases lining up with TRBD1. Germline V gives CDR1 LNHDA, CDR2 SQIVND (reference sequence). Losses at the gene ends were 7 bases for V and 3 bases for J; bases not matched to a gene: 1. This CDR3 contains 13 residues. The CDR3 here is CASIQGANQPQHF. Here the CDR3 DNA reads TGTGCCAGTATACAGGGGGCCAATCAGCCCCAGCATTTT.

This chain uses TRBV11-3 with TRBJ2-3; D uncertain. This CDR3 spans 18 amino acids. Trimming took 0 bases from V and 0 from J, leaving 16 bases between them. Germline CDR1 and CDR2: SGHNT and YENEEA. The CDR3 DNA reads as TGTGCCAGCAGCTTAGATCCGAGGACCCCGTCTAGCACAGATACGCAGTATTTT. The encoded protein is CASSLDPRTPSSTDTQYF.

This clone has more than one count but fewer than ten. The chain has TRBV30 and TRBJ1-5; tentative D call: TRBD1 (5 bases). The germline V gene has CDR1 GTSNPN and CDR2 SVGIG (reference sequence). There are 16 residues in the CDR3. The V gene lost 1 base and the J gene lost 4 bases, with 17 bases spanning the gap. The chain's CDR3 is CAWSASGPYGNQPQHF. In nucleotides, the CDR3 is TGTGCCTGGAGTGCCTCAGGGCCTTATGGGAATCAGCCCCAGCATTTT.

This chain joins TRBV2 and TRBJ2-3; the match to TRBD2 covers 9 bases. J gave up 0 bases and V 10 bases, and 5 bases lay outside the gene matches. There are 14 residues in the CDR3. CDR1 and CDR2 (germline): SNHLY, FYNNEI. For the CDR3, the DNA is TGTGCCACACCGCGGGGGGGGAGCACAGATACGCAGTATTTT. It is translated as CATPRGGSTDTQYF.

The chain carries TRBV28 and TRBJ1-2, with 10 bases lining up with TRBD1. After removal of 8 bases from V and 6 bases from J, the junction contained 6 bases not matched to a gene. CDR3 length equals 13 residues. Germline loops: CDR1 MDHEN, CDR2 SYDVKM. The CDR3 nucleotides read TGTGCCAGCCGTCCCGGGACAGGGGATGGCTACACCTTC. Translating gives CASRPGTGDGYTF.

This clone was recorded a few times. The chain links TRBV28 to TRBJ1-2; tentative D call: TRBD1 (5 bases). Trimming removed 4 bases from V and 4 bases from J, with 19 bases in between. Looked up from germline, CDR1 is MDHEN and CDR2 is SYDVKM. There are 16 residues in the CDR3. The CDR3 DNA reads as TGTGCCAGCAGTTCCGGACAAATACCAACCACCTATGGCTACACCTTC. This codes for CASSSGQIPTTYGYTF.